The clone carrying this TCR beta chain was found a few times. The antigen remains unidentified. This sample stems from a study of PD-1 blockade in classical Hodgkin lymphoma. Broader study findings: Complete responders entered with baseline diversity on par with newly diagnosed patients, the results showed. While CD8+ TCR diversity did not rise significantly by C4D1, CD4+ TCR diversity did.

J lost 3 bases, V lost 4 bases, and 2 bases had no gene match. The V gene's germline CDR1 is MNHEY and CDR2 SVGAGI. This CDR3 has 15 amino acids. All patients relapsed after autologous stem cell transplantation, and brentuximab vedotin exposure varied. Produced via immunoSEQ multiplex PCR; TCRdb's table is partial and in-frame only. The sample holds more than 90,000 clones, around nine tenths seen once. This receptor was identified in a human donor with classical Hodgkin lymphoma. This sample comprised peripheral blood mononuclear cells (PBMCs), obtained before the second cycle of nivolumab. This chain uses TRBV6-5 with TRBJ2-1, with 11 bases lining up with TRBD2. This CDR3 is CASSSGLAGYNEQFF. The CDR3 DNA is TGTGCCAGCAGTTCTGGACTAGCGGGCTACAATGAGCAGTTCTTC.